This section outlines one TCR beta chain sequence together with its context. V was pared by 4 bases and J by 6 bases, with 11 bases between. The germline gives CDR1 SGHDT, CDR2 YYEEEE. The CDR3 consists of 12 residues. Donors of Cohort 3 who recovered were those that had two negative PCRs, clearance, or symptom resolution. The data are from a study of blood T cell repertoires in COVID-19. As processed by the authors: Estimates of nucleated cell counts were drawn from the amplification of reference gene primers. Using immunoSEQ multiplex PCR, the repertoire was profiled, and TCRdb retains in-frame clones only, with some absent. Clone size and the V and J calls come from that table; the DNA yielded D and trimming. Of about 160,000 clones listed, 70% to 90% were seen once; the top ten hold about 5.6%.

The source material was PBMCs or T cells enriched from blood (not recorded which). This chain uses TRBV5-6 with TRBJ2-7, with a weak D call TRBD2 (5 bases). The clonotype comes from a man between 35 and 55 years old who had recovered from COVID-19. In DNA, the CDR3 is TGTGCCAGCAGCAGGAGGACCGCCGAGCAGTACTTC. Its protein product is CASSRRTAEQYF. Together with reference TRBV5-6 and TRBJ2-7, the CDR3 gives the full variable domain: DAGVTQSPTHLIKTRGQQVTLRCSPKSGHDTVSWYQQALGQGPQFIFQYYEEEERQRGNFPDRFSGHQFPNYSSELNVNALLLGDSALYLCASSRRTAEQYFGPGTRLTVT.